These 18 T cell receptor beta chains were all obtained from the same sample, sequenced in a study of T cell changes during pregnancy in multiple sclerosis. Generated by immunoSEQ multiplex PCR, the TCRdb table keeps only in-frame clones and is missing some. The sample carries about 8,000 clones, about 87% recorded once. The specimen was CD8+ T cells from peripheral blood mononuclear cells, collected in the first trimester of pregnancy. These TCRs come from a female donor in good health, enrolled as a control in a pregnancy study.

Worth noting for this clone: An end of the junction differs from the germline gene, which may be a read error. The genes are TRBV7-7 and TRBJ2-1; 9 nucleotides align to TRBD2. CDR1 is SSHAT, CDR2 FNYEAQ, per germline (reference sequence). This CDR3 spans 15 amino acids. The CDR3 nucleotides read TGTGCTAGCAGCCAAGGGACTAGCCAATTAAATGAGCAGTTCTTC. Amino acid sequence: CASSQGTSQLNEQFF.

The rearrangement links TRBV27 to TRBJ2-1; D perhaps matches TRBD2 (6 bases). CDR3 length: 15 residues. V gave up 3 bases and J gave up 2 bases, with 11 bases separating them. The germline gives CDR1 MNHEY, CDR2 SMNVEV (reference sequence). CDR3: CASSLRGEAYNEQFF. CDR3 DNA: TGTGCCAGCAGTTTGCGGGGCGAGGCCTACAATGAGCAGTTCTTC.

The rearrangement links TRBV5-5 to TRBJ1-1; a weak D match, TRBD1 (6 bases). This CDR3 region has 17 residues. V dropped 1 base and J dropped 0 bases, with 16 bases sitting between them. CDR1 SGHKS and CDR2 YYEKEE come from the germline V gene (reference sequence). Here the CDR3 DNA reads TGTGCCAGCAGCTTGATCCAGGGGCGTTTCATGAACACTGAAGCTTTCTTT. Protein: CASSLIQGRFMNTEAFF.

This chain links TRBV28 with TRBJ2-1; no clear D. With 2 bases removed from V and 2 bases from J, the gap between germline ends came to 13 bases. The germline CDR1 and CDR2 sequences are MDHEN and SYDVKM. The length of the CDR3 is 16 residues. The CDR3 loop is CASSLVLSSAYNEQFF. CDR3 bases: TGTGCCAGCAGTTTAGTCCTTTCTTCTGCCTACAATGAGCAGTTCTTC.

A few counts support this clone. The chain couples TRBV27 to TRBJ1-5, with D perhaps matching TRBD1 (6 bases). The CDR3 loop spans 14 amino acids. CDR1 MNHEY and CDR2 SMNVEV come from the germline V gene (reference sequence). Trimming took 3 bases from V and 3 from J, leaving 9 bases between them. The DNA of the CDR3 is TGTGCCAGCAGTTTCGGGGGGCCCAATCAGCCCCAGCATTTT. Translation gives CASSFGGPNQPQHF.

The chain joins TRBV6-5 to TRBJ1-1; unclear D gene. Germline CDR1 MNHEY, CDR2 SVGAGI. CDR3 length: 11 residues. The V gene lost 4 bases and the J gene lost 4 bases, with 4 bases spanning the gap. CDR3 amino acids: CASSSLTEAFF. The CDR3 DNA reads as TGTGCCAGCAGTTCTCTCACTGAAGCTTTCTTT.

CDR3 DNA sequence: TGTGCCAGCAGCCGGATCGGGGTGGAGCCCTACAATGAGCAGTTCTTC. This gives the protein CASSRIGVEPYNEQFF. V is TRBV7-9 and J is TRBJ2-1, with TRBD2 as a possible D gene (5 bases). CDR3 length: 16 amino acids. CDR1 SEHNR and CDR2 FQNEAQ come from the germline V gene (reference sequence). Trimming cost V 5 bases and J 2 bases, with 16 bases left between them.

The chain combines TRBV9 with TRBJ2-7, with TRBD1 identical over 10 bases. Germline V gene data show CDR1 as SGDLS and CDR2 as YYNGEE. The CDR3 spans 15 residues. With V trimmed by 4 bases and J by 4 bases, 8 bases remained unmatched. The CDR3: CASSTGTGAGYEQYF. The CDR3 bases are TGTGCCAGCAGCACAGGGACAGGGGCAGGATACGAGCAGTACTTC.

Only one count was recorded for this clone. The chain combines TRBV28 with TRBJ1-2, with a possible D match to TRBD1 (5 bases). The CDR3 runs 14 residues. Deletions cut 3 bases from V and 4 bases from J, with 12 bases between. Germline V gives CDR1 MDHEN, CDR2 SYDVKM. The CDR3 nucleotides are TGTGCCAGCAGTTTGGCGGGGGGAGTCTATGGCTACACCTTC. Protein sequence: CASSLAGGVYGYTF.

This clone occurred once. This chain joins TRBV18 and TRBJ2-2; possible D gene TRBD2, 6 bases. In germline, CDR1 is KGHSH, CDR2 LQKENI. V lost 3 bases, J lost 7 bases, and 21 bases lay in between. The CDR3 extends over 17 amino acids. The CDR3 nucleotides read TGTGCCAGCTCACCGATCCCCGGAGGGCAGTTATACGGGGAGCTGTTTTTT. Translation: CASSPIPGGQLYGELFF.

The gene calls are TRBV29-1 and TRBJ2-1; maybe TRBD1 (6 bases). This CDR3 contains 13 residues. V gave up 5 bases and J gave up 3 bases, with 11 bases separating them. Per the germline V gene, CDR1 is SQVTM and CDR2 is ANQGSEA. Here the CDR3 DNA reads TGCAGCGTTCCTGAGGGGGACTACAATGAGCAGTTCTTC. This sequence encodes CSVPEGDYNEQFF.

The chain joins TRBV19 to TRBJ1-1, with a tentative D call TRBD1 (6 bases). This CDR3 is built from 14 residues. Between the trimmed V and J ends, which lost 4 bases and 1 base, there was a span of 10 bases. CDR1 and CDR2 from the germline V gene are LNHDA and SQIVND (reference sequence). The CDR3 bases are TGTGCCAGTAGTAGGGGGGGCCCGAACACTGAAGCTTTCTTT. Translated, it gives CASSRGGPNTEAFF.

The chain combines TRBV6-1 with TRBJ2-7; D is possibly TRBD1 (6 bases). V lost 1 base, J lost 2 bases, and 12 bases lay in between. Germline-derived CDR1 and CDR2 are MNHNS and SASEGT. This CDR3 comprises 15 residues. CDR3 loop: CASSEGDWTAYEQYF. The DNA of the CDR3 is TGTGCCAGCAGTGAAGGTGATTGGACAGCCTACGAGCAGTACTTC.

V is TRBV19 and J is TRBJ1-1; D unclear. With 4 bases removed from V and 4 bases from J, the gap between germline ends came to 10 bases. Germline CDR1 and CDR2: LNHDA and SQIVND (reference sequence). The CDR3 loop spans 13 amino acids. CDR3 protein: CASSTYSTTEAFF. The DNA of the CDR3 is TGTGCCAGTAGTACCTATAGTACCACTGAAGCTTTCTTT.

This chain connects TRBV4-1 to TRBJ2-5, with TRBD2 as a possible D gene (5 bases). Looked up from germline, CDR1 is MGHRA and CDR2 is YSYEKL. This CDR3 comprises 18 residues. V dropped 1 base and J dropped 4 bases, with 22 bases sitting between them. CDR3 loop: CASSQGPRVGAWLETQYF. The CDR3 nucleotides read TGCGCCAGCAGCCAAGGTCCCCGGGTGGGAGCTTGGCTAGAGACCCAGTACTTC.

This clone was counted a few times. CDR3: CASSPWDYPTDTQYF. For the CDR3, the DNA is TGTGCCAGCAGTCCGTGGGACTACCCCACAGATACGCAGTATTTT. The V call is TRBV6-5, the J call TRBJ2-3, with TRBD2 identical over 7 bases. Germline V gene sequence: CDR1 MNHEY, CDR2 SVGAGI. V lost 5 bases to trimming and J lost 2 bases; unmatched junction nucleotides: 7. The CDR3 spans 15 residues.

The chain links TRBV28 to TRBJ1-2; TRBD1 agrees at 7 bases. CDR3 length equals 14 residues. Trimming removed 3 bases from V and 8 bases from J; junction bases left unmatched: 9. Germline V gene lookup returns CDR1 MDHEN and CDR2 SYDVKM. The chain's CDR3 is CASSFPDRRSGYTF. The CDR3 bases are TGTGCCAGCAGTTTCCCGGACAGGAGGAGCGGCTACACCTTC.

The chain is built from TRBV19 and TRBJ2-7; no reliable D call. Trimming cost V 5 bases and J 3 bases, with 20 bases left between them. The length of the CDR3 is 16 residues. The germline V gene has CDR1 LNHDA and CDR2 SQIVND (reference sequence). The CDR3 sequence is CASSPSSSLIFYEQYF. The CDR3 nucleotides read TGTGCCAGTAGTCCTTCCTCGTCTCTAATTTTCTACGAGCAGTACTTC.